The clone carrying this T cell receptor (beta chain) has only a few counts. Its target is unknown. Reasons for excluding patients were uncontrolled infection, other autoimmune disease, pregnancy or lactation. Together with thyroid ultrasound, orbital computed tomography, serum thyroxine and TRAb, clinical symptoms were used for diagnoses. This CDR3 is built from 15 residues. Germline lookup yields CDR1 SGHDN and CDR2 FVKESK. With V trimmed by 4 bases and J by 0 bases, 5 bases remained unmatched. RNA transcripts served as the template for amplifying TCR beta CDR3 regions. A first-round RT-PCR of the TCR CDR3 used the HTBI primer set. TCRdb passed the multiplex PCR reads through MiXCR, listing each CDR3 protein once. Seen here are more than 350,000 distinct CDR3 sequences, about 14% observed once, and the top ten hold around 20%. These data come from a study of T cells in Graves' hyperthyroidism and ophthalmopathy. Study as a whole: Once the initial diagnosis was made, peripheral blood was obtained before any treatment.

Study observations and caveats: Blood also carried most thyroid clonotypes expanded above 0.001.

V is TRBV14 and J is TRBJ1-2; 7 nucleotides line up with TRBD1. Sequenced: blood. The source of this sequence is a woman under 40 with Graves' ophthalmopathy. CDR3 amino acids: CASSPQGSPNYGYTF. CDR3 DNA sequence: TGTGCCAGCAGCCCACAGGGGTCGCCTAACTATGGCTACACCTTC.